Listed below are T cell receptor beta chains from one sample, sequenced in a study of vaccination and CD4 T cells after COVID-19. For these TCRs, the target antigens are not known. TCRdb called the PCR reads again in MiXCR, with one record for every CDR3 protein. The sample holds just over 15,000 distinct CDR3 sequences; around 38% are singletons and the top ten take 20% to 25%. The sample taken for sequencing was cultured CD4+ T cells from blood. The origin of the receptors is a human donor with COVID-19. The CDR3 runs from the conserved cysteine through the conserved F or W. The order of the fields is clone size, J gene, V gene, CDR3 length, D gene, CDR3 protein, CDR3 DNA. The D gene is left open where the match is weak. Only some rows state a clone size, as once, few, many or a class for expanded clones.

size: NA
J: TRBJ1-2
V: TRBV10-3
length: 13
D: TRBD1
CDR3: CAISGRTGEGYTF
DNA: TGTGCCATCAGTGGTCGGACAGGGGAGGGCTACACCTTC

size: NA
J: TRBJ1-2
V: TRBV27
length: 15
D: NA
CDR3: CASSFSTGPRDGYTF
DNA: TGTGCCAGCAGTTTCTCGACAGGCCCCCGTGATGGCTACACCTTC

size: large
J: TRBJ2-4
V: TRBV6-1
length: 16
D: TRBD1
CDR3: CASSGFKGAAKNIQYF
DNA: TGTGCCAGCAGTGGCTTTAAGGGGGCGGCCAAAAACATTCAGTACTTC

size: NA
J: TRBJ2-7
V: TRBV11-2
length: 13
D: NA
CDR3: CASSLGLAYEQYF
DNA: TGTGCCAGCAGCTTAGGCCTGGCCTACGAGCAGTACTTC

size: NA
J: TRBJ2-5
V: TRBV7-2
length: 14
D: NA
CDR3: CASSLEMARETQYF
DNA: TGTGCCAGCAGCTTAGAAATGGCCAGAGAGACCCAGTACTTC

size: few
J: TRBJ2-3
V: TRBV21-1
length: 17
D: NA
CDR3: CASREPPDRGQTDTQYF
DNA: TGTGCCAGCAGGGAACCTCCTGACAGGGGGCAAACAGATACGCAGTATTTT

size: few
J: TRBJ2-2
V: TRBV6-1
length: 18
D: TRBD2
CDR3: CASSTGTSGGPNTGELFF
DNA: TGTGCCAGCAGTACGGGGACTAGCGGGGGGCCCAACACCGGGGAGCTGTTTTTT

size: NA
J: TRBJ1-4
V: TRBV7-2
length: 12
D: NA
CDR3: CASSLDRGPTIF
DNA: TGTGCCAGCAGCTTAGATCGGGGACCCACGATTTTT

size: NA
J: TRBJ2-1
V: TRBV24-1
length: 12
D: NA
CDR3: CATRGSGNEQFF
DNA: TGTGCCACCCGGGGCAGTGGCAATGAGCAGTTCTTC

size: once
J: TRBJ2-5
V: TRBV7-8
length: 15
D: NA
CDR3: CASNAGRRGQETQYF
DNA: TGTGCCAGCAACGCGGGGCGGAGGGGACAAGAGACCCAGTACTTC

size: few
J: TRBJ1-1
V: TRBV7-3
length: 14
D: NA
CDR3: CASSPDTAWTEAFF
DNA: TGTGCCAGCAGCCCGGACACCGCATGGACTGAAGCTTTCTTT

size: few
J: TRBJ1-2
V: TRBV30
length: 16
D: NA
CDR3: CAWSVTGLQAGYGYTF
DNA: TGTGCCTGGAGTGTAACCGGTCTTCAAGCGGGTTATGGCTACACCTTC

size: NA
J: TRBJ2-7
V: TRBV2
length: 13
D: TRBD1
CDR3: CASSSKQGNEQYF
DNA: TGTGCCAGCAGTTCAAAACAGGGGAACGAGCAGTACTTC

size: NA
J: TRBJ1-1
V: TRBV6-5
length: 14
D: NA
CDR3: CASSYSDRNTEAFF
DNA: TGTGCCAGCAGTTACTCGGACAGGAACACTGAAGCTTTCTTT

size: NA
J: TRBJ2-7
V: TRBV6-2/TRBV6-3
length: 15
D: TRBD2
CDR3: CASSPGTSGSYEQYF
DNA: TGTGCCAGCAGTCCCGGGACTAGCGGTTCCTACGAGCAGTACTTC

size: NA
J: TRBJ1-6
V: TRBV6-5
length: 17
D: TRBD1
CDR3: CASSYSRDRGCHSPLHF
DNA: TGTGCCAGCAGTTACTCCCGGGACAGGGGGTGTCATTCACCCCTCCACTTT

size: NA
J: TRBJ2-3
V: TRBV27
length: 16
D: TRBD2
CDR3: CASSLLLAGGGDTQYF
DNA: TGTGCCAGCAGTTTACTCCTAGCGGGGGGTGGAGATACGCAGTATTTT

size: few
J: TRBJ1-1
V: TRBV12-5
length: 16
D: TRBD1
CDR3: CASATSGLDRATEAFF
DNA: TGTGCTAGTGCCACATCGGGTTTAGACAGGGCCACTGAAGCTTTCTTT

size: NA
J: TRBJ1-2
V: TRBV27
length: 13
D: NA
CDR3: CASSSRGLCGYTF
DNA: TGTGCCAGCAGTTCCCGGGGCCTCTGTGGCTACACCTTC

size: NA
J: TRBJ2-3
V: TRBV6-1
length: 16
D: TRBD1
CDR3: CASSAGGTGSSYTQYF
DNA: TGTGCCAGCAGCGCCGGCGGGACAGGGTCGAGTTATACGCAGTATTTT

size: few
J: TRBJ2-3
V: TRBV20-1
length: 15
D: TRBD2
CDR3: CSARTSGDPTDTQYF
DNA: TGCAGTGCTAGGACTAGCGGGGATCCCACAGATACGCAGTATTTT

size: NA
J: TRBJ2-7
V: TRBV2
length: 14
D: NA
CDR3: CASRADRPSYEQYF
DNA: TGTGCCAGCAGGGCTGACAGGCCTTCCTACGAGCAGTACTTC

size: NA
J: TRBJ2-4
V: TRBV12-3/TRBV12-4
length: 15
D: NA
CDR3: CASSPRRDIGNIQYF
DNA: TGTGCCAGCAGTCCCCGACGGGACATCGGAAACATTCAGTACTTC

size: NA
J: TRBJ1-1
V: TRBV6-5
length: 12
D: NA
CDR3: CASSYSEGRAFF
DNA: TGTGCCAGCAGTTACTCGGAGGGAAGGGCTTTCTTT

size: NA
J: TRBJ2-1
V: TRBV7-9
length: 15
D: NA
CDR3: CASSFRMTTNNEQFF
DNA: TGTGCCAGCAGCTTTCGGATGACTACTAACAATGAGCAGTTCTTC

size: NA
J: TRBJ2-7
V: TRBV2
length: 11
D: NA
CDR3: CASRVFGEQYF
DNA: TGTGCCAGCAGGGTATTCGGCGAGCAGTACTTC

size: NA
J: TRBJ1-3
V: TRBV28
length: 11
D: NA
CDR3: CASFDGNTIYF
DNA: TGTGCCAGCTTCGACGGAAACACCATATATTTT

size: NA
J: TRBJ2-5
V: TRBV20-1
length: 14
D: NA
CDR3: CSAGRTGKGETQYF
DNA: TGCAGTGCCGGAAGGACGGGAAAGGGGGAGACCCAGTACTTC

size: NA
J: TRBJ2-5
V: TRBV5-1
length: 16
D: TRBD2
CDR3: CASSRGGLAGKETQYF
DNA: TGCGCCAGCAGCCGGGGAGGACTAGCGGGGAAGGAGACCCAGTACTTC

size: medium-sized
J: TRBJ2-5
V: TRBV7-3
length: 13
D: NA
CDR3: CASSRSSTETQYF
DNA: TGTGCCAGCAGCCGAAGTTCGACGGAGACCCAGTACTTC

size: once
J: TRBJ1-1
V: TRBV24-1
length: 12
D: NA
CDR3: CATSREGAEAFF
DNA: TGTGCCACCAGCCGAGAAGGAGCTGAAGCTTTCTTT

size: NA
J: TRBJ1-1
V: TRBV7-2
length: 14
D: NA
CDR3: CASSPGGRLSEAFF
DNA: TGTGCCAGCAGCCCCGGGGGCAGGCTCAGCGAAGCTTTCTTT

size: NA
J: TRBJ1-2
V: TRBV6-1
length: 17
D: TRBD1
CDR3: CASTQIWAGGVWYGYTF
DNA: TGTGCCAGCACCCAGATTTGGGCAGGGGGCGTATGGTATGGCTACACCTTC

size: few
J: TRBJ2-5
V: TRBV7-2
length: 15
D: TRBD1
CDR3: CASSYARGSQETQYF
DNA: TGTGCCAGCAGTTATGCCAGGGGGAGTCAAGAGACCCAGTACTTC

size: NA
J: TRBJ2-6
V: TRBV19
length: 13
D: NA
CDR3: CASTGAGANVLTF
DNA: TGTGCCAGTACAGGGGCCGGGGCCAACGTCCTGACTTTC

size: few
J: TRBJ1-6
V: TRBV6-1
length: 14
D: NA
CDR3: CASRSGGDNSPLHF
DNA: TGTGCCAGCCGGTCGGGGGGCGATAATTCACCCCTCCACTTT

size: NA
J: TRBJ2-6
V: TRBV4-2
length: 19
D: NA
CDR3: CASSQDLLGVGPGANVLTF
DNA: TGTGCCAGCAGCCAAGATCTATTGGGGGTAGGACCTGGGGCCAACGTCCTGACTTTC

size: few
J: TRBJ2-5
V: TRBV11-1
length: 19
D: NA
CDR3: CASSLVRFSSGPYQETQYF
DNA: TGTGCCAGCAGCTTAGTGAGGTTCTCGTCAGGACCTTACCAAGAGACCCAGTACTTC

size: large
J: TRBJ1-2
V: TRBV6-5
length: 15
D: TRBD1
CDR3: CASSYSDRGLSGYTF
DNA: TGTGCCAGCAGTTACTCGGACAGGGGGCTATCGGGCTACACCTTC

size: few
J: TRBJ1-4
V: TRBV20-1
length: 12
D: NA
CDR3: CSARHTAEKLFF
DNA: TGCAGTGCTAGACACACCGCCGAAAAACTGTTTTTT

size: NA
J: TRBJ2-5
V: TRBV7-2
length: 12
D: NA
CDR3: CATPTGGETQYF
DNA: TGTGCCACACCGACTGGGGGGGAGACCCAGTACTTC

size: NA
J: TRBJ2-7
V: TRBV20-1
length: 14
D: TRBD2
CDR3: CSARLAGESYEQYF
DNA: TGCAGTGCTAGGTTAGCGGGGGAGTCCTACGAGCAGTACTTC

size: NA
J: TRBJ2-4
V: TRBV19
length: 16
D: NA
CDR3: CASSIDLALAKNIQYF
DNA: TGTGCCAGTAGTATAGATCTTGCCTTAGCCAAAAACATTCAGTACTTC

size: NA
J: TRBJ1-2
V: TRBV20-1
length: 12
D: TRBD1
CDR3: CSALTGGSGYTF
DNA: TGCAGTGCGTTGACAGGGGGCTCTGGCTACACCTTC

size: once
J: TRBJ1-2
V: TRBV14
length: 16
D: NA
CDR3: CASSQDGTLGNYGYTF
DNA: TGTGCCAGCAGCCAAGATGGAACCTTGGGGAACTATGGCTACACCTTC

size: NA
J: TRBJ2-7
V: TRBV6-5
length: 15
D: NA
CDR3: CASSYFGLRGYEQYF
DNA: TGTGCCAGCAGTTACTTCGGGTTGAGGGGCTACGAGCAGTACTTC